This is a list of T cell receptor beta chains from one sample in a study of blood T cell repertoires in COVID-19. Repertoires were generated with immunoSEQ multiplex PCR, while TCRdb's copy carries only in-frame clones and drops some. In the table there are over 200,000 clones, approximately 90% of which are singletons. The sequencing input was peripheral blood. Receptor source: a man aged 30 to 45 who had recovered from COVID-19. Each CDR3 is given with its conserved first and last residue. The D gene is left open where the match is weak. The size of a clone is reported for some rows only, either as once, few or many, or as a class for expanded clones.

TRBD1	TRBV19	TRBJ1-5	once	TGTGCCAGTAGTATAGGGGAAAGGGGGCTAGACAGAGATCAGCCCCAGCATTTT	CASSIGERGLDRDQPQHF
TRBD1	TRBV5-5	TRBJ1-6	once	TGTGCCAGCGGGCGGGACAGGGATAATTCACCCCTCCACTTT	CASGRDRDNSPLHF
TRBD1	TRBV11-2	TRBJ1-3	-	TGTGCCAGCAGCCGACAGGGTTCTGGAAACACCATATATTTT	CASSRQGSGNTIYF
-	TRBV18	TRBJ1-3	-	TGTGCCAGCTCACCAAATACCGACATATCCTCTGGAAACACCATATATTTT	CASSPNTDISSGNTIYF
TRBD1	TRBV15	TRBJ2-7	-	TGTGCCACCAGCAGAGATGGTGGGACAGCCTACGAGCAGTACTTC	CATSRDGGTAYEQYF
TRBD1	TRBV6-5	TRBJ1-1	once	TGTGCCAGCAGTTACTTCTCAGGGGGTACCACTGAAGCTTTCTTT	CASSYFSGGTTEAFF
TRBD1	TRBV6-4	TRBJ2-2	-	TGTGCCACCCGACAGGGGGTGGACACCGGGGAGCTGTTTTTT	CATRQGVDTGELFF
-	TRBV6-5	TRBJ2-3	once	TGTGCCACCGCCCCACAGGGCACAGATACGCAGTATTTT	CATAPQGTDTQYF
-	TRBV6-4	TRBJ2-5	-	TGTGCCAGCATCCGGAAGCGACAGAAAGAGACCCAGTACTTC	CASIRKRQKETQYF
TRBD1	TRBV5-1	TRBJ2-3	-	TGCGCCAGCAGACCGGGACAGGGGGCCCTCGGTACGCAGTATTTT	CASRPGQGALGTQYF
-	TRBV7-2	TRBJ1-2	-	TGTGCCAGCAGCCCACTAAGCGGTTATGGCTACACCTTC	CASSPLSGYGYTF
-	TRBV27	TRBJ2-7	-	TGTGCCAGCCGAACCAACCGGGACACCCTATACGAGCAGTACTTC	CASRTNRDTLYEQYF
-	TRBV25-1	TRBJ1-6	once	TGTGCCAGCAGTGACGGTTGGGCTAATAATTCACCCCTCCACTTT	CASSDGWANNSPLHF
-	TRBV27	TRBJ1-1	-	TGTGCCAGCAGTCCGCTCGACCGCCAGGGTGAAGCTTTCTTT	CASSPLDRQGEAFF
TRBD1	TRBV7-7	TRBJ2-2	-	TGTGCCAGCAGCCCGAACCCGACAGGGCCCGGGGAGCTGTTTTTT	CASSPNPTGPGELFF
-	TRBV19	TRBJ1-1	-	TGTGCCAGTAGTTGGGGCAAGGGAACTGAAGCTTTCTTT	CASSWGKGTEAFF
-	TRBV18	TRBJ2-2	-	TGTGCCAGCTCACCGCGGGATACCGGGGAGCTGTTTTTT	CASSPRDTGELFF